Included here is one T cell receptor beta chain sequence, with context. This entry is derived from a study of blood T cell repertoires in COVID-19. Study-wide context: PBMCs, B-cell-depleted T cells, or T cells provided the cDNA or gDNA that made up the material.

The germline V and J ends were trimmed by 0 bases and 7 bases, with 16 bases remaining between them. This CDR3 is 15 amino acids long. Germline assignment: CDR1 SGHAT and CDR2 FQNNGV. Profiling relied on immunoSEQ multiplex PCR, and the TCRdb table lists in-frame clones only, not all of them. The sample has around 250,000 clones; 90% are singletons. Patients in Seattle were enrolled during active infection, then followed longitudinally. The chain is built from TRBV11-2 and TRBJ2-7; TRBD2 might be the D (6 bases). Sequencing was done on a sample of peripheral blood. The source is a woman in her sixties or seventies with COVID-19, enrolled during active disease. This CDR3 is CASSLDGGASGEQYF. The CDR3 DNA is TGTGCCAGCAGCTTAGACGGCGGGGCGTCAGGGGAGCAGTACTTC.